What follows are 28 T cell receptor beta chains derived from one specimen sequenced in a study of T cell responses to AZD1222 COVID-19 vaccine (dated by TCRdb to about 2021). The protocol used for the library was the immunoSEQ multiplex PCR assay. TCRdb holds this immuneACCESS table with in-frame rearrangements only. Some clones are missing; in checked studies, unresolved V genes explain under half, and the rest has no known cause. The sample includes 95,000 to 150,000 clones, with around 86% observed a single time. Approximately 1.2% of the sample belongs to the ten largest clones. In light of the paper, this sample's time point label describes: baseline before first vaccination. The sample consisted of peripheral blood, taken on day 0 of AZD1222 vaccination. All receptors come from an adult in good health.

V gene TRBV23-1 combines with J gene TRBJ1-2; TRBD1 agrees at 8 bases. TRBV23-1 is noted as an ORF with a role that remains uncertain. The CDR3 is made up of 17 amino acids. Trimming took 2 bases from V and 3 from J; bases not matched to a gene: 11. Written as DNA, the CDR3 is TGCGCCAGCAGTCAACATAGCGGACAGGGAGGGTACTATGGCTACACCTTC. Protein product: CASSQHSGQGGYYGYTF.

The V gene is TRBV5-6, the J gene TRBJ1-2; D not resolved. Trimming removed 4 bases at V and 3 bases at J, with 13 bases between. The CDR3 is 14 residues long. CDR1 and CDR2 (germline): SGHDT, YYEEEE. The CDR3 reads CASSLSRAYYGYTF. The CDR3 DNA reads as TGTGCCAGCAGCCTATCCAGAGCTTACTATGGCTACACCTTC.

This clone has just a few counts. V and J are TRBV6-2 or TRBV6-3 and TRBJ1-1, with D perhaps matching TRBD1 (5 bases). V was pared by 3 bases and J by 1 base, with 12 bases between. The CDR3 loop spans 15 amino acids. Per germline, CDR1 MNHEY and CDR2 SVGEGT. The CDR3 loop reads CASSYYRNTNTEAFF. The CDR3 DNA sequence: TGTGCCAGCAGTTATTACAGGAACACGAACACTGAAGCTTTCTTT.

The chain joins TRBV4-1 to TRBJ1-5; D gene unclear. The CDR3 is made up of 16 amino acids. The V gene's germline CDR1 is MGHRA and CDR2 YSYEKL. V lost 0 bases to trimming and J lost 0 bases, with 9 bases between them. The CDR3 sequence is CASSQDPNYSNQPQHF. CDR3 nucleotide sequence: TGCGCCAGCAGCCAAGATCCCAATTATAGCAATCAGCCCCAGCATTTT.

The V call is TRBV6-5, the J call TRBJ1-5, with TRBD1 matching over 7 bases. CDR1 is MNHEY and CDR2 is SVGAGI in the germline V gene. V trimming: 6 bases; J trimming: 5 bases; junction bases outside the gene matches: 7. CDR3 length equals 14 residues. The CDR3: CASSYRQGHQPQHF. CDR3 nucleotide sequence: TGTGCCAGCAGCTACCGACAGGGCCATCAGCCCCAGCATTTT.

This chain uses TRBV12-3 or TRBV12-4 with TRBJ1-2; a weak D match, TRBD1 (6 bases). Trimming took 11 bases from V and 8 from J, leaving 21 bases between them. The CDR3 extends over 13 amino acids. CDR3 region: CASRTGGPGGYTF. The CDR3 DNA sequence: TGTGCCTCCCGCACCGGGGGGCCGGGAGGCTACACCTTC.

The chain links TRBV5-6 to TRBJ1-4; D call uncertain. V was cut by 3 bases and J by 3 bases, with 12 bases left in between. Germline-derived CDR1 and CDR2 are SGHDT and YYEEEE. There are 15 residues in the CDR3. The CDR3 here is CASSSPGYSNEKLFF. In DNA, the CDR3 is TGTGCCAGCAGCTCCCCAGGATATTCTAATGAAAAACTGTTTTTT.

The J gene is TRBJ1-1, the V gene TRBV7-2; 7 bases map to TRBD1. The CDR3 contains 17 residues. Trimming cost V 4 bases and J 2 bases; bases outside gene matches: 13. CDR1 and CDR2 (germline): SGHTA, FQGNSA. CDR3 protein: CASSSTGASFRNTEAFF. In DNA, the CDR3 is TGTGCCAGCAGCTCTACAGGGGCATCCTTTCGAAACACTGAAGCTTTCTTT.

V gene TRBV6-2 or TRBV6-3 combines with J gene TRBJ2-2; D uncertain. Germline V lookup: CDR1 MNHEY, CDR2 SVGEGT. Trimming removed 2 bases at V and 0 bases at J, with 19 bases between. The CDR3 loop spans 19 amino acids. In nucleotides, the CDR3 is TGTGCCAGCAGTTACCCGTCCGACCCAGGAGTGCCGAACACCGGGGAGCTGTTTTTT. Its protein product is CASSYPSDPGVPNTGELFF.

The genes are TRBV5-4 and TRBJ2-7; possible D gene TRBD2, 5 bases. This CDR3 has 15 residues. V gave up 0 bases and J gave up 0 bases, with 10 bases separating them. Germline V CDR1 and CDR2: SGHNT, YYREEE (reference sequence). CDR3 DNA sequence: TGTGCCAGCAGCTTGGACCCGGGATCCTCCTACGAGCAGTACTTC. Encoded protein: CASSLDPGSSYEQYF.

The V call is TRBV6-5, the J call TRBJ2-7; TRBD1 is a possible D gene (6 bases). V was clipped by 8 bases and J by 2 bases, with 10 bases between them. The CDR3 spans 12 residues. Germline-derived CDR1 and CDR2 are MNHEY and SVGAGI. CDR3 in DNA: TGTGCCAGCCGGACAGAGACCTACGAGCAGTACTTC. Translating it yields CASRTETYEQYF.

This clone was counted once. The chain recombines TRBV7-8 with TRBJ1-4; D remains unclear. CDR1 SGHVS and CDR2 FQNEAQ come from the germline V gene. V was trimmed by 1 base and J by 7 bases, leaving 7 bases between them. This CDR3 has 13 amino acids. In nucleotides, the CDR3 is TGTGCCAGCAGCTTAGGACAAGCTGAAAAACTGTTTTTT. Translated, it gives CASSLGQAEKLFF.

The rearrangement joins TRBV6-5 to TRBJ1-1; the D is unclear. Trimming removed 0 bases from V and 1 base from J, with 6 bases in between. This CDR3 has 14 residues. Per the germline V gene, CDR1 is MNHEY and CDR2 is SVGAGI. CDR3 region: CASSYSAKNTEAFF. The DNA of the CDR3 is TGTGCCAGCAGTTACTCGGCAAAGAACACTGAAGCTTTCTTT.

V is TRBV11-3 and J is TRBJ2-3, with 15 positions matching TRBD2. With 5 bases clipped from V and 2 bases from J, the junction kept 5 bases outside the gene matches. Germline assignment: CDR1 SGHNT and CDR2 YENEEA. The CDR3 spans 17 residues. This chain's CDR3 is CASSPGTSGGITDTQYF. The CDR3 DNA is TGTGCCAGCAGCCCCGGGACTAGCGGGGGGATCACAGATACGCAGTATTTT.

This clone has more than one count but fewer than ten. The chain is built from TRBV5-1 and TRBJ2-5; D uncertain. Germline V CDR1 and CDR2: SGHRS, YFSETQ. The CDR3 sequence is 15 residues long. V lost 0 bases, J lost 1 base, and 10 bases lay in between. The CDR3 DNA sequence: TGCGCCAGCAGCTTGGTACCTAACACCCAAGAGACCCAGTACTTC. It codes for CASSLVPNTQETQYF.

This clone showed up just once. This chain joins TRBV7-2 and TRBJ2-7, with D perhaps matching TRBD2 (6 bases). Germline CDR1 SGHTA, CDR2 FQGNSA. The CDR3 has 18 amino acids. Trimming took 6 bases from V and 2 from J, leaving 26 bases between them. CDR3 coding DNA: TGTGCCAGCAGGCCCGGGGTAGCGGATACGAACAACCCCTACGAGCAGTACTTC. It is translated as CASRPGVADTNNPYEQYF.

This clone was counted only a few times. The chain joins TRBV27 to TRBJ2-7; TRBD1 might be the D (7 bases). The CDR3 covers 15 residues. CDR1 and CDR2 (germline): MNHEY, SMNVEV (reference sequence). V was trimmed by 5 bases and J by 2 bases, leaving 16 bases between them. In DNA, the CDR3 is TGTGCCAGCAGTGCGGGGACAGTAATACCCTACGAGCAGTACTTC. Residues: CASSAGTVIPYEQYF.

CDR3 in DNA: TGTGCCAGCAGGTCCTCATTTGGGACTGAAGCTTTCTTT. Its translation is CASRSSFGTEAFF. The chain carries TRBV6-5 and TRBJ1-1; D not resolved. Trimming left V 6 bases short and J 5 bases short, with 13 bases between. The germline V gene encodes CDR1 MNHEY and CDR2 SVGAGI. The length of the CDR3 is 13 residues.

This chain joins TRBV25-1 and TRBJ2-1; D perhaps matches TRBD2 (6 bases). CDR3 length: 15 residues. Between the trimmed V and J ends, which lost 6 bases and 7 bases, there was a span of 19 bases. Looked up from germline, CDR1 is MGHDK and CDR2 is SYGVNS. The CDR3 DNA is TGTGCCAGCAGCCGCCCCGGTGGGGGGACGAATGAGCAGTTCTTC. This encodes CASSRPGGGTNEQFF.

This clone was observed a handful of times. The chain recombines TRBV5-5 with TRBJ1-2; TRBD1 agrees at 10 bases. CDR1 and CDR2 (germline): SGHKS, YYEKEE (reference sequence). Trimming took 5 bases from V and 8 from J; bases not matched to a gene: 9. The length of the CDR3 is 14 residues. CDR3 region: CASSLLGTGEGYTF. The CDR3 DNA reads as TGTGCCAGCAGTTTACTTGGGACAGGGGAAGGCTACACCTTC.

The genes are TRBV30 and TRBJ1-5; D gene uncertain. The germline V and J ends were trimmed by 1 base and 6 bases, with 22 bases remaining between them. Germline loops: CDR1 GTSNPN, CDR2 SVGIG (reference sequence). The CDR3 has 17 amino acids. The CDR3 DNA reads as TGTGCCTGGAGTGCATCCCGAGGAGCTGGCGGAGTTCAGCCCCAGCATTTT. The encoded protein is CAWSASRGAGGVQPQHF.

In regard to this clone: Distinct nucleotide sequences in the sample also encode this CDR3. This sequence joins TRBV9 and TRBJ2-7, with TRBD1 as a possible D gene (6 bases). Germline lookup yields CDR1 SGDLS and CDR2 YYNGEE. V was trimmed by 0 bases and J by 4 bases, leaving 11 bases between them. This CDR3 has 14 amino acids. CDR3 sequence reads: CASSVGRGEYEQYF. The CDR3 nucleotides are TGTGCCAGCAGCGTAGGCAGGGGCGAGTACGAGCAGTACTTC. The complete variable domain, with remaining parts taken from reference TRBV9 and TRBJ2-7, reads DSGVTQTPKHLITATGQRVTLRCSPRSGDLSVYWYQQSLDQGLQFLIQYYNGEERAKGNILERFSAQQFPDLHSELNLSSLELGDSALYFCASSVGRGEYEQYFGPGTRLTVT.

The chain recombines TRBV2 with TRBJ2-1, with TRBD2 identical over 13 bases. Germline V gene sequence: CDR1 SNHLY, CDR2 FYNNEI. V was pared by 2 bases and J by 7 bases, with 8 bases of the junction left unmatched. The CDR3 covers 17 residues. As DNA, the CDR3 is TGTGCCAGCAGTGAATACACTAGCGGGGGGGCCGGGAATGAGCAGTTCTTC. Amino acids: CASSEYTSGGAGNEQFF.

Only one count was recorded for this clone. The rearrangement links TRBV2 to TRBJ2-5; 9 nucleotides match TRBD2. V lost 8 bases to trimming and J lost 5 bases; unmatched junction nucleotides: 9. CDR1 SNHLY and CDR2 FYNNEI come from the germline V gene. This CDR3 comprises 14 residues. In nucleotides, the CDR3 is TGTGCCAGCGTCGGCCTAGCGGGACTGGAGACCCAGTACTTC. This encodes CASVGLAGLETQYF.

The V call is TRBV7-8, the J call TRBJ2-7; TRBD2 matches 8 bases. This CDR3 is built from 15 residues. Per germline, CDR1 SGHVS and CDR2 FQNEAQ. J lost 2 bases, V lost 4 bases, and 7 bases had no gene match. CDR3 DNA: TGTGCCAGCAGCTCACGGGGGGGGATCACCTACGAGCAGTACTTC. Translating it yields CASSSRGGITYEQYF.

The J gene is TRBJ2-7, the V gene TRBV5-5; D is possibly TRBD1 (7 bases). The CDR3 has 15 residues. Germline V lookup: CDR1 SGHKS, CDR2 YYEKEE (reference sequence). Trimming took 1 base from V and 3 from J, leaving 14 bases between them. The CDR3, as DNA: TGTGCCAGCAGCTTGTTGCAGGGGGGCGGCTACGAGCAGTACTTC. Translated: CASSLLQGGGYEQYF.

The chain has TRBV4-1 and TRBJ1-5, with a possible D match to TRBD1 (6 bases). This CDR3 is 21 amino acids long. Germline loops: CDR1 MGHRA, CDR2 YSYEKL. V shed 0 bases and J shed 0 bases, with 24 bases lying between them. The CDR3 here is CASSQEPATGHPGYSNQPQHF. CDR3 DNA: TGCGCCAGCAGCCAAGAACCGGCGACGGGACACCCTGGCTATAGCAATCAGCCCCAGCATTTT.

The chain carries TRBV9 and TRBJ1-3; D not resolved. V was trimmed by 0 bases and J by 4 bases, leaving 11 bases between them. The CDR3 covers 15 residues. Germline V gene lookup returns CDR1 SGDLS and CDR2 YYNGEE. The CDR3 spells CASSVAYGYGNTIYF. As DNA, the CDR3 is TGTGCCAGCAGCGTAGCTTACGGGTACGGAAACACCATATATTTT.